This T cell receptor (beta chain) comes out of a study of cytomegalovirus exposure and HLA in healthy donors. Across the study: One earlier analysis, a look at 180 million or so T cells, found around 110 million unique TCR beta sequences.

This clone was counted a single time. Distinct nucleotide sequences in the sample also encode this CDR3. PCR primers comprised 60 Vbeta and 13 Jbeta primers. Sequencing was performed with immunoSEQ multiplex PCR; in TCRdb, only in-frame clones are kept and a portion is missing. The sample contains 150,000 to 200,000 clones, 82% of which appear only once. Sequenced sample: PBMCs. The TCR was taken from a girl between 10 and 17 years old in good health and CMV-seropositive.

As DNA, the CDR3 is TGTGCCAGCGAGGCGGGAGGCTCCAATCAGCCCCAGCATTTT. It codes for CASEAGGSNQPQHF. The chain carries TRBV28 and TRBJ1-5, with D uncertain. The CDR3 is made up of 14 amino acids. Between the trimmed V and J ends, which lost 8 bases and 3 bases, there was a span of 14 bases. CDR1 is MDHEN, CDR2 SYDVKM, per germline.